What follows is one T cell receptor (beta chain) and its context. No antigen is known for it. Qualities for individual bases were not recorded, and no much larger clone is one base off. Peripheral blood CD8+ and CD4+ T cells from healthy donors, Susac syndrome patients and multiple sclerosis patients were profiled by high-throughput TCR beta sequencing. Recently defined diagnostic criteria for definite or probable disease were met by the Susac syndrome patients. CD8+ TEMRA cells were enriched by FACS, while bulk CD8+ and CD4+ T cells were purified by magnetic negative isolation. Blood was collected in EDTA tubes and processed within 24 hours, with PBMCs isolated through density gradient centrifugation. PBMCs intended for TCR sequencing were cryopreserved in liquid nitrogen and were subsequently thawed in a 37 degrees C water bath. Purity of sorted or isolated CD4+, CD8+ and CD8+ TEMRA cells was at least 90%.

RNA was extracted using the RNeasy kit, and about 0.5 to 1 ug of the RNA was reverse transcribed with random hexamers. The immunoSEQ multiplex PCR assay, covering 54 Vbeta and 13 Jbeta segments, was used to amplify TCR beta CDR3 regions. To correct PCR amplification bias, a synthetic template baseline was used for both primer optimization and computational correction. The original pipeline was this. Reads were annotated to V, D and J genes according to IMGT and were analyzed with immunoSEQ Analyzer, with only productive sequences retained. Clonality was calculated as one minus the Shannon entropy normalized by log2 of the number of productive unique sequences. Public and private clones were assessed among the 100 most prevalent clones of each patient and control. Susac-specific clones were defined as absent from healthy and MS cohorts, around 980 published viral clones and other ImmuneACCESS disease sequences. Using fastp trimming at Q25 and MiXCR clonotype assembly, TCRdb reanalyzed the public sequencing data and kept in-frame beta chains. Records with the same CDR3 protein are collapsed into one entry carrying the most frequent genes and DNA. TCRdb assigned the V and J calls; the authors' analysis was not used. Within this sample are 80,000 to 90,000 distinct CDR3 sequences, with about 95% of them counted one time only. The ten most abundant clones make up under 0.6% of the sample.

CDR1 and CDR2, per the germline V gene, are SGHAT and FQNNGV. Taken from cysteine to phenylalanine, the CDR3 has 15 residues. Solely the CDR3 DNA is kept, with 45 bases framed from the first base. The germline ends are 13 bases apart after V is trimmed by 0 bases and J by 5 bases. This entry is derived from a study of CD8 T cells in Susac syndrome (dated by TCRdb to the late 2010s). At the level of the whole study: Among the sequenced Susac syndrome patients, five or six had clinically active disease and eight were in clinical remission. Repertoire sequencing was used to test whether CD8+ T cell activation and differentiation in Susac syndrome was antigen driven. The study compared CD8+ T cell repertoire clonality among 12 healthy donors, roughly 14 Susac syndrome patients and fewer than 19 multiple sclerosis patients. At blood withdrawal, Susac syndrome patients were either therapy-naive, taking corticosteroids (in some cases with IVIg as well), or taking IVIg alone. Study-wide conclusions, independent of this receptor: CD8+ repertoires in Susac syndrome showed clonal expansion, which was highest in CD8+ TEMRA cells and was greater in clinically active patients than in remitting patients. The number of individuals in the TCR sequencing and HLA analysis was recognized as being relatively small. In the total CD8+ and CD8+ TEMRA repertoires, about 16 and five Susac-specific public clones, respectively, were identified.

The sequence came from a human donor with Susac syndrome. Sequencing used CD8+ T cells from PBMCs. The chain couples TRBV11-2 to TRBJ2-5; possibly the D gene is TRBD1, per 5 matching bases. The DNA is TGTGCCAGCAGCTTAGATTGGCAGGGTAGGGAGACCCAGTACTTC. The resulting protein is CASSLDWQGRETQYF.